This T cell receptor (beta chain) was identified during a study of post-analysis software for immune sequencing data. Unique-molecular-identifier-tagged TCR beta cDNA libraries were used. Input populations of roughly 0.95 to 10 million T cells gave rise to approximately 500,000 cDNA molecules. One entry per CDR3 protein, called by TCRdb with MiXCR from the PCR reads. This table has some 190,000 distinct CDR3 sequences, over 25% appearing once. This clonotype appeared many times. Its cognate antigen is unknown. General observations from the study: Normalized Chao1 diversity was significantly lower in multiple sclerosis patients than in controls. Strong co-clustering by F measure was seen for same-batch samples.

The clonotype originates from a girl aged 2 to 17 with multiple sclerosis. Sequenced material: blood.

DNA for the CDR3: TGCGCCAGCAGCCATCTCCTGTCTGGGTCTAATCAGCCCCAGCATTTT. Encoded protein: CASSHLLSGSNQPQHF. The chain uses TRBV4-1 and TRBJ1-5, with no clear D. Germline-derived CDR1 and CDR2 are MGHRA and YSYEKL. V lost 3 bases and J 4 bases, leaving 16 bases between the germline ends. The CDR3 runs to 16 residues.